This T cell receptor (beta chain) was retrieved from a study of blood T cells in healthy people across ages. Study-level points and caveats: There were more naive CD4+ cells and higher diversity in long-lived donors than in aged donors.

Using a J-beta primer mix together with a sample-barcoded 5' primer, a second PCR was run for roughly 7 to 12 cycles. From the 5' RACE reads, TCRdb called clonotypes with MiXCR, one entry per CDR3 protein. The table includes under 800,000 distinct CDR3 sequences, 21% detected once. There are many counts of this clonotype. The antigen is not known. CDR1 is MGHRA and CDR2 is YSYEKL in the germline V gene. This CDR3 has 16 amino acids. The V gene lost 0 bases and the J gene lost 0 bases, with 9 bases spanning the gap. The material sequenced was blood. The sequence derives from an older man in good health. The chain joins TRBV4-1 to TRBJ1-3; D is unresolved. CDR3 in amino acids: CASSQDHGPSGNTIYF. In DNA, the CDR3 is TGCGCCAGCAGCCAAGATCACGGACCCTCTGGAAACACCATATATTTT.